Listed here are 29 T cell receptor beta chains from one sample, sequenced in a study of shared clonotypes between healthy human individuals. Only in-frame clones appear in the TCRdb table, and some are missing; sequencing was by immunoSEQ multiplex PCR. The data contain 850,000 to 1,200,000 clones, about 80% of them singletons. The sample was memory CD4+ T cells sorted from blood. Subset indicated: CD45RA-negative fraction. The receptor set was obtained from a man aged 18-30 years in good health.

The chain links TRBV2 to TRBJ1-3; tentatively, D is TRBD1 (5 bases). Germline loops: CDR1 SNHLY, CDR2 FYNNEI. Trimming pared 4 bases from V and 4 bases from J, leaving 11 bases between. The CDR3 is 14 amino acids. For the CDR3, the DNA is TGTGCCAGCAGTGCAGGGAAGGGAGGAAACACCATATATTTT. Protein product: CASSAGKGGNTIYF.

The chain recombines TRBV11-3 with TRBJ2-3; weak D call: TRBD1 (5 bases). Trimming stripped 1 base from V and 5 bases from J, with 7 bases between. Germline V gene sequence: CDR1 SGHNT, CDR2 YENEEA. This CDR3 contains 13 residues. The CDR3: CASSLGQGDTQYF. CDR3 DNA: TGTGCCAGCAGCTTAGGTCAGGGAGATACGCAGTATTTT.

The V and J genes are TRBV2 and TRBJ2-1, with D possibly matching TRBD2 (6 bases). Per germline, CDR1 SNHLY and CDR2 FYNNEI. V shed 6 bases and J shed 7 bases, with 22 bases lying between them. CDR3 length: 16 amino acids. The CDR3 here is CASSLTGTAGKNEQFF. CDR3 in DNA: TGTGCCAGCAGCCTCACGGGGACGGCGGGGAAGAATGAGCAGTTCTTC.

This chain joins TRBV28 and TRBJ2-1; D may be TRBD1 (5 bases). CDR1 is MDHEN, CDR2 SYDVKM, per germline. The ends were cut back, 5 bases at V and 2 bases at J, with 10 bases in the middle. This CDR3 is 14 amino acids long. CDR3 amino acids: CASSAQGAYNEQFF. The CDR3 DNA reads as TGTGCCAGCAGTGCCCAGGGCGCCTACAATGAGCAGTTCTTC.

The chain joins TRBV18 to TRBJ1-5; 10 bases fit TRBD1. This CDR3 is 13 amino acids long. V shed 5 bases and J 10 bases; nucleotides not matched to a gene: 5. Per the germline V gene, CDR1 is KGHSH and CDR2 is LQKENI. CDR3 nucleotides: TGTGCCAGCTCATTGGACAGGGGGAAACCCCAGCATTTT. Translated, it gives CASSLDRGKPQHF.

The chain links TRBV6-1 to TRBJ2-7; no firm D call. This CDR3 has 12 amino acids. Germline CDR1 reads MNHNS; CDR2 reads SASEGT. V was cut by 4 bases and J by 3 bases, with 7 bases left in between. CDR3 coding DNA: TGTGCCAGCAGTGTAACAGTCTACGAGCAGTACTTC. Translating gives CASSVTVYEQYF.

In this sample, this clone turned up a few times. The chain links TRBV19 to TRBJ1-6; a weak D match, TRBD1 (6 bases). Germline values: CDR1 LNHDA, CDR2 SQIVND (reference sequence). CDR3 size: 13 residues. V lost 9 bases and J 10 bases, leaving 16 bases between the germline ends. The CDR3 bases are TGTGCCAGCCGTGAGGGGGGAAACTCACCCCTCCACTTT. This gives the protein CASREGGNSPLHF.

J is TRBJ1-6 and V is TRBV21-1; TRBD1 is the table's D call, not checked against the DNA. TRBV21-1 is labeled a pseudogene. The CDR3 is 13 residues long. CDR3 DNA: TGTGCCAGCAGCCGGGACAGCAATTCACCCCTCCACTTT. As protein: CASSRDSNSPLHF.

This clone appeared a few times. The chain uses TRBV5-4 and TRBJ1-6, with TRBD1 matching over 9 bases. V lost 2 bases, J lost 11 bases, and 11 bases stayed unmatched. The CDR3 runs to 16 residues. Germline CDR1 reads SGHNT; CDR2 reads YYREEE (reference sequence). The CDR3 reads CASSLPGQGAQAPLHF. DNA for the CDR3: TGTGCCAGCAGCTTACCGGGACAGGGCGCACAGGCACCCCTCCACTTT.

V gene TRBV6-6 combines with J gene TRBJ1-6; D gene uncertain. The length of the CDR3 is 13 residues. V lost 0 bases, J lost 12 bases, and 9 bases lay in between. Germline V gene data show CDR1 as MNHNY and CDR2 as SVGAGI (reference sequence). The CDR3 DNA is TGTGCCAGCAGTTACTCGAGAAGTGGACCCCTCCACTTT. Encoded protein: CASSYSRSGPLHF.

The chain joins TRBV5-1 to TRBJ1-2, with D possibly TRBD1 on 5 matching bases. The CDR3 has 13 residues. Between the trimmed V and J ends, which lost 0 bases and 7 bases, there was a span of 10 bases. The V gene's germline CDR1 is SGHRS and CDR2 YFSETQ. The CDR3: CASSLGEGPGYTF. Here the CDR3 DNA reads TGCGCCAGCAGCTTGGGAGAGGGGCCTGGCTACACCTTC.

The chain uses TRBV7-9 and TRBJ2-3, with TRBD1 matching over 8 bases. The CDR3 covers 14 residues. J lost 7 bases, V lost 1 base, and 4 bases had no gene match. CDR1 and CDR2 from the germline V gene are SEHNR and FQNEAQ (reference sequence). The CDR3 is CASSLGAGGHTQYF. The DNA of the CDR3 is TGTGCCAGCAGCTTAGGGGCAGGGGGCCATACGCAGTATTTT. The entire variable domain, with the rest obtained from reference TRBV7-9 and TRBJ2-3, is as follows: DTGVSQNPRHKITKRGQNVTFRCDPISEHNRLYWYRQTLGQGPEFLTYFQNEAQLEKSRLLSDRFSAERPKGSFSTLEIQRTEQGDSAMYLCASSLGAGGHTQYFGPGTRLTVL.

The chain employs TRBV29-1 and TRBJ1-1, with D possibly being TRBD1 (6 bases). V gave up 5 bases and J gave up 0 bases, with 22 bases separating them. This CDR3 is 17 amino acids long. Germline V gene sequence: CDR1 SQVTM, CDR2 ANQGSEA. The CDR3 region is CSVPNQGGTIMNTEAFF. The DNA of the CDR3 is TGCAGCGTTCCAAACCAAGGGGGGACAATCATGAACACTGAAGCTTTCTTT.

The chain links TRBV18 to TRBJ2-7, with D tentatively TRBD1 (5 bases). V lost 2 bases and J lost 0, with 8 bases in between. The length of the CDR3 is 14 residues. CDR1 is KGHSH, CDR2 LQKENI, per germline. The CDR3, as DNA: TGTGCCAGCTCACCAAAACAGGCCTCCTACGAGCAGTACTTC. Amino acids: CASSPKQASYEQYF.

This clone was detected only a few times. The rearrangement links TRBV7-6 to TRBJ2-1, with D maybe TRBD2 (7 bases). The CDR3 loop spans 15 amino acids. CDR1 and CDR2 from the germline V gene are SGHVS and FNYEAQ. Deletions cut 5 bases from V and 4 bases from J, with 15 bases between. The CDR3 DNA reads TGTGCCAGCAGCACGGGGCGGGGGCTGTACAATGAGCAGTTCTTC. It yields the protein CASSTGRGLYNEQFF.

Here the CDR3 DNA reads TGTGCCAGCACCGTAGGAGGCTTGGGGTACAATGAGCAGTTCTTC. Translated, it gives CASTVGGLGYNEQFF. The chain has TRBV6-1 and TRBJ2-1, with a tentative D call TRBD2 (5 bases). CDR3 length: 15 residues. V lost 7 bases and J 4 bases, leaving 17 bases between the germline ends. CDR1 is MNHNS and CDR2 is SASEGT in the germline V gene.

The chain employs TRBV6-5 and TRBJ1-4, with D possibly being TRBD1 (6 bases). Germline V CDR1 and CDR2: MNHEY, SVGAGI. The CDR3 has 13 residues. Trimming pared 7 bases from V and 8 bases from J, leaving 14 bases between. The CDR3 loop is CASTGGAGEKLFF. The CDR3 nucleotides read TGTGCCAGCACGGGGGGGGCCGGAGAAAAACTGTTTTTT.

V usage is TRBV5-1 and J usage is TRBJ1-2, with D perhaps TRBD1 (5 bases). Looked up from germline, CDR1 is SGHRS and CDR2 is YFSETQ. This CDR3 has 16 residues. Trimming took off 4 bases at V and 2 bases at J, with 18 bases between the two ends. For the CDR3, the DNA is TGCGCCAGCAGCCTACCGGGACGGGGTCCCAACTATGGCTACACCTTC. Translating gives CASSLPGRGPNYGYTF.

The DNA of the CDR3 is TGCGCCAGCAGCTTGGCGGAGTTTGGACAGGGGAACTATGGCTACACCTTC. It codes for CASSLAEFGQGNYGYTF. The chain joins TRBV5-1 to TRBJ1-2, with 9 bases lining up with TRBD1. In germline, CDR1 is SGHRS, CDR2 YFSETQ. V shed 0 bases, J shed 2 bases, and the junction held 8 bases outside the gene matches. CDR3 length: 17 amino acids.

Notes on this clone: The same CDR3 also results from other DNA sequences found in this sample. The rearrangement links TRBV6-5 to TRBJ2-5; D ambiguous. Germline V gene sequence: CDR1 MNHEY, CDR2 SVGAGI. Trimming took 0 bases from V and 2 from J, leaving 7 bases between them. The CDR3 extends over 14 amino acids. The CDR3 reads CASSYSSLQETQYF. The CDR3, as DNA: TGTGCCAGCAGTTACTCGAGTCTACAAGAGACCCAGTACTTC.

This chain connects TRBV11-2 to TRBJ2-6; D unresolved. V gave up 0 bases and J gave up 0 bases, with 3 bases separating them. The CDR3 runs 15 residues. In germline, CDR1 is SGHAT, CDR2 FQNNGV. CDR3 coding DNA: TGTGCCAGCAGCTTAGAAGACTCTGGGGCCAACGTCCTGACTTTC. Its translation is CASSLEDSGANVLTF.

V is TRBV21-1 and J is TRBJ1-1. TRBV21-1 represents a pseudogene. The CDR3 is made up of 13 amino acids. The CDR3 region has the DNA TGTGCCAGCAGCAAAGGCAATCCGGTTGTAGCTTTCTTT. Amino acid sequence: CASSKGNPVVAFF.

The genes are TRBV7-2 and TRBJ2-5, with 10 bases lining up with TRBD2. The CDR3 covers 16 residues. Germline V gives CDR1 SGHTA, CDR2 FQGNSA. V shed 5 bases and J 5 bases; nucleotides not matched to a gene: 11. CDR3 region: CASSRGTSAFVETQYF. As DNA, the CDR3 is TGTGCCAGCAGCCGCGGGACTAGCGCTTTTGTTGAGACCCAGTACTTC.

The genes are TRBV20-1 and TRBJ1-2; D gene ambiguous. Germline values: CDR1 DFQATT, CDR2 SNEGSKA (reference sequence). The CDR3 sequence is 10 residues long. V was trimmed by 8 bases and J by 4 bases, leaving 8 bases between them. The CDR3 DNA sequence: TGCAGTCCGGACCTCTATGGCTACACCTTC. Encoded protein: CSPDLYGYTF.

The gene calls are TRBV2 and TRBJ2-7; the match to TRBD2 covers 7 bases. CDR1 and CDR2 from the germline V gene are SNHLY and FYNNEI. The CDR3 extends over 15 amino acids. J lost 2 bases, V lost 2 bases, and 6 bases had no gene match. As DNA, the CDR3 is TGTGCCAGCAGTGAAACCCTAGCGGAAGCCTACGAGCAGTACTTC. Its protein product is CASSETLAEAYEQYF.

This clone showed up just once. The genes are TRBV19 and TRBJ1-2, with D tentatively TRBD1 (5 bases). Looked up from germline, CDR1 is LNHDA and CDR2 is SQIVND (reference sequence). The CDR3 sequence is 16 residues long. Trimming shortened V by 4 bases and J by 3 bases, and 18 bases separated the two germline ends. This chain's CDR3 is CASSNSYLTVDYGYTF. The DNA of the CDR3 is TGTGCCAGTAGTAACTCCTATTTGACAGTCGACTATGGCTACACCTTC.

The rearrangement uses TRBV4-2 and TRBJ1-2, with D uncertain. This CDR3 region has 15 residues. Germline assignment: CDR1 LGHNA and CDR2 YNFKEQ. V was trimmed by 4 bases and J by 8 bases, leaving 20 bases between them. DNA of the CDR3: TGTGCCAGCAGCCGAAGCCAGGACGGGAAAAGAGGCTACACCTTC. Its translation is CASSRSQDGKRGYTF.

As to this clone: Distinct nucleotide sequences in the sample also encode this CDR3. The CDR3 nucleotides read TGCGCCAGCAGCTTGGATAGGCCAGATACGCAGTATTTT. Translating it yields CASSLDRPDTQYF. V gene TRBV5-1 combines with J gene TRBJ2-3; D is unresolved. The V end was cut by 0 bases, the J end by 4 bases, with 6 bases between. This CDR3 has 13 amino acids. CDR1 and CDR2 (germline): SGHRS, YFSETQ.

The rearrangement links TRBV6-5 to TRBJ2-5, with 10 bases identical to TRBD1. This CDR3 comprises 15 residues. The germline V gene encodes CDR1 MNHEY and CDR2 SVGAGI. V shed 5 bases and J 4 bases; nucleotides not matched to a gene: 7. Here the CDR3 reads CASSKGQGGGETQYF. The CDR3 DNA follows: TGTGCCAGCAGTAAAGGACAGGGGGGTGGAGAGACCCAGTACTTC.